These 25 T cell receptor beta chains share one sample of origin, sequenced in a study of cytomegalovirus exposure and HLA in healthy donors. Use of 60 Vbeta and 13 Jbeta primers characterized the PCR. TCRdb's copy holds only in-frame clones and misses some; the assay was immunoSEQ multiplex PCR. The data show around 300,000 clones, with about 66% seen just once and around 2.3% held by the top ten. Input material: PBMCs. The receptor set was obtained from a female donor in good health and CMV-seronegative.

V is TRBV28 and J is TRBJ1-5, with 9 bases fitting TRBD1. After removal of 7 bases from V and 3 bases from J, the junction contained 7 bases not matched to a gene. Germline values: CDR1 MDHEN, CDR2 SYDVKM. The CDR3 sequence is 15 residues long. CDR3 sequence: CASKTGTGYNQPQHF. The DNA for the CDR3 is TGTGCCAGCAAAACCGGGACAGGGTACAATCAGCCCCAGCATTTT.

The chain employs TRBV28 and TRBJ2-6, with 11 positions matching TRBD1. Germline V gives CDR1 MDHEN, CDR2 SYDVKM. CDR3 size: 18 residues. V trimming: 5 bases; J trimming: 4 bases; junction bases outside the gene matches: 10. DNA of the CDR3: TGTGCCAGCAGTCCCCGGACAGGGGGCGCGGCGGGGGCCAACGTCCTGACTTTC. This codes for CASSPRTGGAAGANVLTF.

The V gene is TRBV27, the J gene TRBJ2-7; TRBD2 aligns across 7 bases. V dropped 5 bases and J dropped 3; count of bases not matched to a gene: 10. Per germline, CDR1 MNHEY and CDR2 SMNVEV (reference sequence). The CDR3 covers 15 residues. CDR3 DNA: TGTGCCAGCAGTCCCCAAGCGGGAATAATCTACGAGCAGTACTTC. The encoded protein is CASSPQAGIIYEQYF.

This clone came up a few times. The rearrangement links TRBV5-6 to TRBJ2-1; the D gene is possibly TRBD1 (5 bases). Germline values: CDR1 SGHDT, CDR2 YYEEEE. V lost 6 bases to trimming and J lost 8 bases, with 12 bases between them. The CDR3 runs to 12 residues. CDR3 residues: CASNTDSHEQFF. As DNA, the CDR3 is TGTGCCAGCAACACAGACAGTCATGAGCAGTTCTTC.

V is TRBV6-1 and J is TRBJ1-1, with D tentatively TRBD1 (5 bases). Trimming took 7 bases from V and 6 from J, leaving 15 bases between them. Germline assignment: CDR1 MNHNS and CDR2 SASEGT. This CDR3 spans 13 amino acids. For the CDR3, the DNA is TGTGCCAGCACCCAATTCAGGGAATCTGAAGCTTTCTTT. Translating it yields CASTQFRESEAFF.

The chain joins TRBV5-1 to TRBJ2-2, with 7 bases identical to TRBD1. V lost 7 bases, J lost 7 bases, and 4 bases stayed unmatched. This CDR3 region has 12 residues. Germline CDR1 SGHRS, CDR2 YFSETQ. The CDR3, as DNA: TGCGCCAGCGAACACAGGGGCGGGGAGCTGTTTTTT. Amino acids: CASEHRGGELFF.

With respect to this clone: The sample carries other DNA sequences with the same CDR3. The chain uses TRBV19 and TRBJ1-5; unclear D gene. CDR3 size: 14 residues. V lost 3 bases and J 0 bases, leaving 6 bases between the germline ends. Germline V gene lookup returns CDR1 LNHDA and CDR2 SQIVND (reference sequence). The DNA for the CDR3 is TGTGCCAGTAGTATTGCGTATAGCAATCAGCCCCAGCATTTT. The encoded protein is CASSIAYSNQPQHF.

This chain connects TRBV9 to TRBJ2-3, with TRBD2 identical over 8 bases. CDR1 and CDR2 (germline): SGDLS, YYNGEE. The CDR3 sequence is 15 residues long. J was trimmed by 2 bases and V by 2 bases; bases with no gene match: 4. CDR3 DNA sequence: TGTGCCAGCAGCGTCCTAGCGGGCATCACAGATACGCAGTATTTT. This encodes CASSVLAGITDTQYF.

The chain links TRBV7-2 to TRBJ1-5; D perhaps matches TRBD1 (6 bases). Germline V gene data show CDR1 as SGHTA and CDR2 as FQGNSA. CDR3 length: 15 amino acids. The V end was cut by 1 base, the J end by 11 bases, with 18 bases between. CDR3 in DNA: TGTGCCAGCAGCTTAGAAGACAGGCCAGGGATGGCCCAGCATTTT. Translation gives CASSLEDRPGMAQHF.

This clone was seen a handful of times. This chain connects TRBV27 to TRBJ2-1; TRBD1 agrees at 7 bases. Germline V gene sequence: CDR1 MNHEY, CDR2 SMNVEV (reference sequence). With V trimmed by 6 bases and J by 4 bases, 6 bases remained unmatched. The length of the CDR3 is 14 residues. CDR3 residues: CASSPDRPYNEQFF. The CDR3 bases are TGTGCCAGCAGCCCGGACAGGCCTTACAATGAGCAGTTCTTC.

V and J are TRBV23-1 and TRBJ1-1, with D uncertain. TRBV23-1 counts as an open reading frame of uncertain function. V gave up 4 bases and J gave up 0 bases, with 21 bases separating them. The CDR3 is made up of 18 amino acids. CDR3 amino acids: CASSRGSSNLQVNTEAFF. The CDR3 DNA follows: TGCGCCAGCAGTCGAGGGTCATCAAACCTTCAGGTGAACACTGAAGCTTTCTTT.

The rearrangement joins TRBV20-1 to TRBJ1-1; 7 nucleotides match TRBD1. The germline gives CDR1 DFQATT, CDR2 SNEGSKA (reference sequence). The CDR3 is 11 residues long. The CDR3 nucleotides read TGCGGGACCAGGGGGATGACTGAAGCTTTCTTT. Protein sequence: CGTRGMTEAFF.

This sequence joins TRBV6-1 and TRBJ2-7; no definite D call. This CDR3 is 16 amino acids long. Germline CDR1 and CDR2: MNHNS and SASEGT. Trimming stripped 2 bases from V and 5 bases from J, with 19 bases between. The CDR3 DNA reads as TGTGCCAGCAGTGAAACGTTCCGGGTTGTTGGCGACGAGCAGTACTTC. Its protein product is CASSETFRVVGDEQYF.

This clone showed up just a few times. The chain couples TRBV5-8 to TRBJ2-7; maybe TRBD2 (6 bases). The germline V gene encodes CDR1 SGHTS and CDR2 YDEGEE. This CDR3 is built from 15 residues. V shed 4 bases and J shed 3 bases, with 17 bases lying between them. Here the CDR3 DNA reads TGTGCCAGCAGCGCCCGACTAGTGGGGCGCTACGAGCAGTACTTC. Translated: CASSARLVGRYEQYF.

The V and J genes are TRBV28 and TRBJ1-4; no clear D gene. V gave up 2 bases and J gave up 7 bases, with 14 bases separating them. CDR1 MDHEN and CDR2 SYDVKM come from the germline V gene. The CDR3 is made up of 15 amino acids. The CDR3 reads CASSLNSPSREKLFF. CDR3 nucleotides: TGTGCCAGCAGTTTAAATTCCCCGTCGCGTGAAAAACTGTTTTTT.

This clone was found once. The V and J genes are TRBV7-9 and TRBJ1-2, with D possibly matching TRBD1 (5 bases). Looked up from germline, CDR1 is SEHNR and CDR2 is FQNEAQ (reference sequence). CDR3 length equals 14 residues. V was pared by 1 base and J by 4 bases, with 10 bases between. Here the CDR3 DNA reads TGTGCCAGCAGCTTAGGGTGGGGGGTCTATGGCTACACCTTC. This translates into CASSLGWGVYGYTF.

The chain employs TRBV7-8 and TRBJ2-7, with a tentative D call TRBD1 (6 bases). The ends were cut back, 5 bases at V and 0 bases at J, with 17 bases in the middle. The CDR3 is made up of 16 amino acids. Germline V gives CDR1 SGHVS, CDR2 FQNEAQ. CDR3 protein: CASSTLGVQGSYEQYF. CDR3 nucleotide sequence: TGTGCCAGCAGCACCCTCGGGGTACAGGGCTCCTACGAGCAGTACTTC.

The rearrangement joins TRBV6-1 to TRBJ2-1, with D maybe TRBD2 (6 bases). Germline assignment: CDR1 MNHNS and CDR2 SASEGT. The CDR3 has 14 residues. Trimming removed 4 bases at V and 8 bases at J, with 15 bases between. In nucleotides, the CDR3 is TGTGCCAGCAGTGTGCAACCGGGGGTCTATGAGCAGTTCTTC. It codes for CASSVQPGVYEQFF.

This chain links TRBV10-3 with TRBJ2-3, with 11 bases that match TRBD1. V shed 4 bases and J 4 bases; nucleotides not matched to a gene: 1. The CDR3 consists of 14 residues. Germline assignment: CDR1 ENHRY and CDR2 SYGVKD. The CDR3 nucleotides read TGTGCCATCAGTGCGGGACAGGGGGCAGATACGCAGTATTTT. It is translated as CAISAGQGADTQYF.

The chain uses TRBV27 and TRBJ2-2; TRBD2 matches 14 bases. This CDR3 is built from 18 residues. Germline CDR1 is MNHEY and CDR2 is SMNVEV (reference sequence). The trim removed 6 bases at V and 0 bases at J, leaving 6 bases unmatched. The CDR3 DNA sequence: TGTGCCAGCAGGGCTCCGGGACTAGCGGGAGCGAACACCGGGGAGCTGTTTTTT. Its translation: CASRAPGLAGANTGELFF.

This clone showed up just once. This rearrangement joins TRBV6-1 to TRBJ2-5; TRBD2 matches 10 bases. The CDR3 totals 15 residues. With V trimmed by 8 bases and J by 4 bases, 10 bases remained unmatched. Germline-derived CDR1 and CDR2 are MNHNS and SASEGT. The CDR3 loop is CASSPSGSARETQYF. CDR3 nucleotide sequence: TGTGCCAGCTCACCTAGCGGGAGCGCCAGAGAGACCCAGTACTTC.

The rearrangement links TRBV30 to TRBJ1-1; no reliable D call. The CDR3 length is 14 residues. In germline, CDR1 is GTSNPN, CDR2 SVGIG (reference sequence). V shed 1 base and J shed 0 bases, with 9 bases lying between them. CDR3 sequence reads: CAWSGDVVNTEAFF. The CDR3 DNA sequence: TGTGCCTGGAGTGGAGATGTTGTGAACACTGAAGCTTTCTTT.

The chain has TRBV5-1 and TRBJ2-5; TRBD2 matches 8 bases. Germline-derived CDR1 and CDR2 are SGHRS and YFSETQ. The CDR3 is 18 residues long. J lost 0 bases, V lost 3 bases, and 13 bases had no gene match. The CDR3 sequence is CASSYPDGRALYQETQYF. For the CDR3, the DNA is TGCGCCAGCAGCTACCCAGACGGGAGGGCATTGTACCAAGAGACCCAGTACTTC.

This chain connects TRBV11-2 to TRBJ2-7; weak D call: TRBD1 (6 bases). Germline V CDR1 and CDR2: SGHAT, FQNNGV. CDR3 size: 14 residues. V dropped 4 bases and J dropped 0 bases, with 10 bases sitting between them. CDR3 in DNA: TGTGCCAGCAGCTCGGGACACCTCTCCTACGAGCAGTACTTC. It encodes CASSSGHLSYEQYF.

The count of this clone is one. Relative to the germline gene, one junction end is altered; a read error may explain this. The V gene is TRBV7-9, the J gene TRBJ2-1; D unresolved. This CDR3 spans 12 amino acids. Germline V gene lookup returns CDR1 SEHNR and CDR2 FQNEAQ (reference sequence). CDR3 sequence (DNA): TGTTCCAGCAGCTTAGTGGAGTATGAGCAGTTCTTC. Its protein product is CSSSLVEYEQFF.